These T cell receptor beta chains were read from a single sample in a study of shared T cell receptors in the human thymus. Profiling relied on immunoSEQ multiplex PCR, and the TCRdb table lists in-frame clones only, not all of them. The table has 630,000 or so clones, 80% to 90% seen once; the top ten hold roughly 0.0086%. These sequences were also reported in another study, on human thymus T cells.

The sequenced sample was thymocytes. These receptors all stem from a boy under two years old with a congenital heart defect. The CDR3 runs from the conserved cysteine through the conserved F or W. The order of the fields is J gene, clone size, D gene, V gene, CDR3 DNA, CDR3 protein. D genes are given only for firm matches. Expanded clones are given a class, and other clones once, few, many or no size at all.

j_gene: TRBJ2-3
abundance: few
d_gene: TRBD2
v_gene: TRBV15
CDR3nt: TGTGCCACCAGCCGAGTCGGGGAGACTAGCGGGGAGAACACAGATACGCAGTATTTT
CDR3aa: CATSRVGETSGENTDTQYF

j_gene: TRBJ1-1
abundance: -
d_gene: TRBD1
v_gene: TRBV5-6
CDR3nt: TGTGCCAGCAGCTACGAGGGACAGGACACTGAAGCTTTCTTT
CDR3aa: CASSYEGQDTEAFF

j_gene: TRBJ2-5
abundance: -
d_gene: -
v_gene: TRBV27
CDR3nt: TGTGCCAGCAGTCCAGGGTATCAAGAGACCCAGTACTTC
CDR3aa: CASSPGYQETQYF

j_gene: TRBJ1-1
abundance: -
d_gene: -
v_gene: TRBV2
CDR3nt: TGTGCCAGCAGAGAACAGGGAAACACTGAAGCTTTCTTT
CDR3aa: CASREQGNTEAFF

j_gene: TRBJ2-7
abundance: -
d_gene: TRBD2
v_gene: TRBV28
CDR3nt: TGTGCCAGCAGTCCTCTAGCGGGAGGGCTCTACGAGCAGTACTTC
CDR3aa: CASSPLAGGLYEQYF

j_gene: TRBJ1-2
abundance: once
d_gene: TRBD1
v_gene: TRBV29-1
CDR3nt: TGCAGCGTTGCTGTAGGACAGGGCGACGGCTACACCTTC
CDR3aa: CSVAVGQGDGYTF

j_gene: TRBJ2-1
abundance: -
d_gene: -
v_gene: TRBV11-3
CDR3nt: TGTGCCAGCAGCCTGGACACGTACAATGAGCAGTTCTTC
CDR3aa: CASSLDTYNEQFF

j_gene: TRBJ2-3
abundance: -
d_gene: TRBD2
v_gene: TRBV5-1
CDR3nt: TGCGCCAGCAGCTTGGCCGGGGGGAGCACAGATACGCAGTATTTT
CDR3aa: CASSLAGGSTDTQYF

j_gene: TRBJ2-5
abundance: -
d_gene: -
v_gene: TRBV4-1
CDR3nt: TGCGCCAGCAGCCAAGGCGGGGTCGTCTTCCGCCAAGAGACCCAGTACTTC
CDR3aa: CASSQGGVVFRQETQYF

j_gene: TRBJ1-1
abundance: -
d_gene: -
v_gene: TRBV20-1
CDR3nt: TGCAGTGCTAGTTGTGGTGCCCGGGGTTTCTTT
CDR3aa: CSASCGARGFF

j_gene: TRBJ2-7
abundance: -
d_gene: TRBD2
v_gene: TRBV4-3
CDR3nt: TGCGCCAGCAGCCAAGGGGGAACTAGCGGGAGTAGCGAGCAGTACTTC
CDR3aa: CASSQGGTSGSSEQYF

j_gene: TRBJ2-3
abundance: -
d_gene: -
v_gene: TRBV5-6
CDR3nt: TGTGCCAGCAGCTTTCAAACAGATACGCAGTATTTT
CDR3aa: CASSFQTDTQYF

j_gene: TRBJ2-5
abundance: -
d_gene: -
v_gene: TRBV19
CDR3nt: TGTGCCAGTAGTAAGAGGTCCCCTTACCAAGAGACCCAGTACTTC
CDR3aa: CASSKRSPYQETQYF

j_gene: TRBJ2-7
abundance: -
d_gene: TRBD1
v_gene: TRBV4-3
CDR3nt: TGCGCCAGCTCCAGGGGGATAGGGTACGAGCAGTACTTC
CDR3aa: CASSRGIGYEQYF

j_gene: TRBJ2-5
abundance: -
d_gene: -
v_gene: TRBV6-1
CDR3nt: TGTGCCAGCAGTGAATCGGGGGTCGGAGAGACCCAGTACTTC
CDR3aa: CASSESGVGETQYF

j_gene: TRBJ2-7
abundance: -
d_gene: TRBD1
v_gene: TRBV7-2
CDR3nt: TGTGCCAGCAGCCCCAGGGGGCCAGTCGGAGAGCAGTACTTC
CDR3aa: CASSPRGPVGEQYF

j_gene: TRBJ1-1
abundance: once
d_gene: -
v_gene: TRBV2
CDR3nt: TGTGCCAGCATCGCGGAGACGAACACTGAAGCTTTCTTT
CDR3aa: CASIAETNTEAFF

j_gene: TRBJ2-1
abundance: -
d_gene: -
v_gene: TRBV28
CDR3nt: TGTGCCAGCAGTTGCCCGAGGTTGTACTCCTACAATGAGCAGTTCTTC
CDR3aa: CASSCPRLYSYNEQFF

j_gene: TRBJ2-3
abundance: few
d_gene: TRBD1
v_gene: TRBV27
CDR3nt: TGTGCCAGCAGAACACAGGGGGCCACAGATACGCAGTATTTT
CDR3aa: CASRTQGATDTQYF

j_gene: TRBJ1-1
abundance: -
d_gene: -
v_gene: TRBV11-1
CDR3nt: TGTGCCAGCAGCTTAGCCCCGGGGGGGACTGAAGCTTTCTTT
CDR3aa: CASSLAPGGTEAFF

j_gene: TRBJ2-7
abundance: -
d_gene: TRBD1
v_gene: TRBV14
CDR3nt: TGTGCCAGCAGCGGGGGACAGGAGGGGGCCTACGAGCAGTACTTC
CDR3aa: CASSGGQEGAYEQYF

j_gene: TRBJ2-5
abundance: -
d_gene: TRBD2
v_gene: TRBV5-4
CDR3nt: TGTGCCAGCAGCTTGGCCTTGACTAGCGGGAGGGACCAAGAGACCCAGTACTTC
CDR3aa: CASSLALTSGRDQETQYF

j_gene: TRBJ2-3
abundance: -
d_gene: TRBD1
v_gene: TRBV7-2
CDR3nt: TGTGCCAGCAGCCGACAGGGTTCGGGCACAGATACGCAGTATTTT
CDR3aa: CASSRQGSGTDTQYF

j_gene: TRBJ2-3
abundance: -
d_gene: TRBD2
v_gene: TRBV5-6
CDR3nt: TGTGCCAGCAGCCCCAATGACGAGGGACTAGCGGGAGATACGCAGTATTTT
CDR3aa: CASSPNDEGLAGDTQYF

j_gene: TRBJ2-7
abundance: -
d_gene: TRBD2
v_gene: TRBV6-1
CDR3nt: TGTGCCAGCAGTGACCGCGGCAAGTCTAGCGGGAGGGCCTGTATGGACGAGCAGTACTTC
CDR3aa: CASSDRGKSSGRACMDEQYF

j_gene: TRBJ2-3
abundance: -
d_gene: -
v_gene: TRBV28
CDR3nt: TGTGCCAGCAGTTTGTGCGGGGTCCCGGATACGCAGTATTTT
CDR3aa: CASSLCGVPDTQYF

j_gene: TRBJ1-5
abundance: -
d_gene: TRBD1
v_gene: TRBV10-3
CDR3nt: TGTGCCATCAGTGAGTTTCAGGGGGCTCAGCCCCAGCATTTT
CDR3aa: CAISEFQGAQPQHF

j_gene: TRBJ1-1
abundance: -
d_gene: -
v_gene: TRBV7-3
CDR3nt: TGTGCCAGCAGCGTCAGGGATGGGACTGAAGCTTTCTTT
CDR3aa: CASSVRDGTEAFF

j_gene: TRBJ2-2
abundance: -
d_gene: TRBD2
v_gene: TRBV9
CDR3nt: TGTGCCAGCAGCGTAGCGGGTAGGGCGGGAGGATCAGCCGGGGAGCTGTTTTTT
CDR3aa: CASSVAGRAGGSAGELFF

j_gene: TRBJ2-3
abundance: once
d_gene: TRBD2
v_gene: TRBV2
CDR3nt: TGTGCCAGCAGTGACGGCCGGCAGGAGACAGCGGGGCATGACGCTTGGGGCACAGATACGCAGTATTTT
CDR3aa: CASSDGRQETAGHDAWGTDTQYF

j_gene: TRBJ1-2
abundance: -
d_gene: -
v_gene: TRBV6-5
CDR3nt: TGTGCCAGCAGCGACAGAATGTTCCCCTATGGCTACACCTTC
CDR3aa: CASSDRMFPYGYTF

j_gene: TRBJ2-7
abundance: -
d_gene: -
v_gene: TRBV6-6
CDR3nt: TGTGCCAGCAGTTTCAAGAGCTCCTACGAGCAGTACTTC
CDR3aa: CASSFKSSYEQYF

j_gene: TRBJ2-4
abundance: -
d_gene: TRBD2
v_gene: TRBV27
CDR3nt: TGTGCCAGCATCGGACTAGCGGGAGGGACCAAAAACATTCAGTACTTC
CDR3aa: CASIGLAGGTKNIQYF

j_gene: TRBJ1-2
abundance: -
d_gene: -
v_gene: TRBV5-1
CDR3nt: TGCGCCAGCAGCCTCTGGGGCGTCTATGGCTACACCTTC
CDR3aa: CASSLWGVYGYTF

j_gene: TRBJ2-3
abundance: -
d_gene: TRBD2
v_gene: TRBV4-3
CDR3nt: TGCGCCAGCAGCCCGGGACTAGCGGGAGGGCAGGCGGGAGATACGCAGTATTTT
CDR3aa: CASSPGLAGGQAGDTQYF

j_gene: TRBJ2-2
abundance: -
d_gene: TRBD2
v_gene: TRBV7-2
CDR3nt: TGTGCCAGCAGCTTAGCGGCTAGCGGCCTAGATCCCGGGGAGCTGTTTTTT
CDR3aa: CASSLAASGLDPGELFF

j_gene: TRBJ2-3
abundance: -
d_gene: -
v_gene: TRBV2
CDR3nt: TGTGCCAGCCGCGAAGAGACAGGCGCTCTCCGGGGCACAGATACGCAGTATTTT
CDR3aa: CASREETGALRGTDTQYF

j_gene: TRBJ2-2
abundance: once
d_gene: TRBD1
v_gene: TRBV9
CDR3nt: TGTGCCAGCAGCGTTCCTAGGGACAGGGTTGAGAACACCGGGGAGCTGTTTTTT
CDR3aa: CASSVPRDRVENTGELFF

j_gene: TRBJ2-7
abundance: -
d_gene: TRBD2
v_gene: TRBV30
CDR3nt: TGTGCCTGGAGGACCAGAGGATTAACTAGCGGGACTCCACGCGAGCAGTACTTC
CDR3aa: CAWRTRGLTSGTPREQYF

j_gene: TRBJ2-3
abundance: -
d_gene: -
v_gene: TRBV7-2
CDR3nt: TGTGCCAGCAGCTCCCAAGCTGTTACGTTCCCAGATACGCAGTATTTT
CDR3aa: CASSSQAVTFPDTQYF

j_gene: TRBJ2-1
abundance: -
d_gene: -
v_gene: TRBV20-1
CDR3nt: TGCAGTGCTAAACATGTTGAGCAGTTCTTC
CDR3aa: CSAKHVEQFF

j_gene: TRBJ1-1
abundance: -
d_gene: TRBD1
v_gene: TRBV6-5
CDR3nt: TGTGCCAGCAGTACCTACAGGGGGCAGGACACTGAAGCTTTCTTT
CDR3aa: CASSTYRGQDTEAFF

j_gene: TRBJ2-3
abundance: -
d_gene: -
v_gene: TRBV5-1
CDR3nt: TGCGCCAGCAGCTTGAATGGCCCACACACAGATACGCAGTATTTT
CDR3aa: CASSLNGPHTDTQYF

j_gene: TRBJ1-3
abundance: -
d_gene: -
v_gene: TRBV19
CDR3nt: TGTGCCAGTAGCAACCCTAAAAACGTCTCTGGAAACACCATATATTTT
CDR3aa: CASSNPKNVSGNTIYF

j_gene: TRBJ2-2
abundance: once
d_gene: TRBD2
v_gene: TRBV28
CDR3nt: TGTGCCAGCAGTTTACCTATTTTGGCGGGAGGTACCGGGGAGCTGTTTTTT
CDR3aa: CASSLPILAGGTGELFF

j_gene: TRBJ1-1
abundance: -
d_gene: -
v_gene: TRBV5-1
CDR3nt: TGCGCCAGCAGACCCGGACCTCAGGGAAGGGGCACTGAAGCTTTCTTT
CDR3aa: CASRPGPQGRGTEAFF

j_gene: TRBJ2-2
abundance: few
d_gene: -
v_gene: TRBV4-3
CDR3nt: TGCGCCAGCAGCCAAGATGTAAAACAGGAACACACCGGGGAGCTGTTTTTT
CDR3aa: CASSQDVKQEHTGELFF

j_gene: TRBJ1-5
abundance: few
d_gene: TRBD1
v_gene: TRBV7-2
CDR3nt: TGTGCCAGCAGCTTAGGGGCAGGGGGGATTAGCAATCAGCCCCAGCATTTT
CDR3aa: CASSLGAGGISNQPQHF

j_gene: TRBJ2-7
abundance: -
d_gene: -
v_gene: TRBV7-9
CDR3nt: TGTGCCAGCAGCTTAGTGCTTCCGCCCTACCACTACGAGCAGTACTTC
CDR3aa: CASSLVLPPYHYEQYF

j_gene: TRBJ2-5
abundance: -
d_gene: -
v_gene: TRBV7-2
CDR3nt: TGTGCCAGCAGCTCCTTGTTGTCGTTCAGGGTAGAACAATGCGAGACCCAGTACTTC
CDR3aa: CASSSLLSFRVEQCETQYF

j_gene: TRBJ2-1
abundance: -
d_gene: TRBD1
v_gene: TRBV4-1
CDR3nt: TGCGCCAGCACACCCACCTGGACAGGGCTGCCCTACAATGAGCAGTTCTTC
CDR3aa: CASTPTWTGLPYNEQFF

j_gene: TRBJ1-5
abundance: -
d_gene: -
v_gene: TRBV4-2
CDR3nt: TGTGTCAGCAGCCAAGATCGGGGGATACAATCAATGCCCCAGCATTTT
CDR3aa: CVSSQDRGIQSMPQHF

j_gene: TRBJ1-2
abundance: -
d_gene: TRBD1
v_gene: TRBV14
CDR3nt: TGTGCCAGCAGCCCACATGGACAGGGAGCTTCCGCCTATGGCTACACCTTC
CDR3aa: CASSPHGQGASAYGYTF

j_gene: TRBJ2-2
abundance: -
d_gene: -
v_gene: TRBV30
CDR3nt: TGTGCCTGGAGCTGTGGCAGGGGTAACACCGGGGAGCTGTTTTTT
CDR3aa: CAWSCGRGNTGELFF

j_gene: TRBJ2-5
abundance: -
d_gene: TRBD1
v_gene: TRBV6-5
CDR3nt: TGTGCCAGCAGACTAATGACAGGGGGAATGGAGACCCAGTACTTC
CDR3aa: CASRLMTGGMETQYF